Here is one TCR beta chain with its context. Its antigen is not yet known. Nothing much larger sits one base from this clone, and base qualities are not available. Libraries were built with the immunoSEQ multiplex PCR assay. For the multiplex PCR, a mixture combining 60 forward primers for TCR Vbeta segments and 13 reverse primers for TCR Jbeta segments was used. The CDR3 region of rearranged TCR beta genes was amplified from genomic DNA with a multiplex PCR assay. The Illumina HiSeq System was used to sequence the amplified TCR beta libraries as 87-base-pair reads. For the original study's pipeline: A later analysis counted tens of millions of unique TCR beta chains across the 600 to 850 repertoires, and approximately 11 million of these chains were shared by at least two donors. Raw reads were error-corrected and collapsed into unique sequences with a nearest-neighbor algorithm that merged closely related sequences to remove PCR and sequencing errors. V, D and J gene segments were assigned by aligning CDR3 sequences to IMGT reference sequences. Each retained sequence needed at least a six-nucleotide match to both a V gene segment and a J gene segment. A rearrangement was called productive if the CDR3 had no stop codons and remained in frame with V and J, and every other rearrangement was called non-productive. Following IMGT convention, CDR3 was defined as the stretch from the second conserved V-encoded cysteine to the conserved J-encoded phenylalanine. In an earlier analysis of around 640 of the donors, sequences lacking an unambiguous match to a single V gene segment were excluded. In an earlier analysis of 587 of the donors, a V segment was called functional when productive rearrangements were above 56.7%, and segregating when the standard deviation between donors exceeded 5%. A statistical classification framework was developed to diagnose cytomegalovirus status using the catalog of TCR beta chain sequences. A later analysis assigned V and J genes by comparing TCR nucleotide sequences with IMGT/GENE-DB human TR gene sequences. In a later analysis, CDR3 sequences and most-parsimonious VDJ recombination scenarios were assigned using the TCRdist pipeline. In a later analysis, every TCR beta chain was defined by the combination of its CDR3 amino acid sequence and its V-gene family, and reads without a unique V-gene family were dropped. To address suspected cross-contamination and a sequencing artifact, a later analysis removed some 620 highly shared, low-generation-probability nucleotide sequences. In a later analysis, a clonal expansion index for each public chain was calculated from normalized within-repertoire ranks of inferred template counts. In a later analysis, generation probabilities were computed using a VDJ recombination model fitted to out-of-frame rearrangements, and the results were checked against IGoR. In a later analysis, TCR-TCR, TCR-HLA and TCR-CMV co-occurrence was scored with hypergeometric tests, and a repertoire-size bias correction was applied to TCR pairs. A later analysis estimated false discovery rates by permuting HLA or CMV assignments 20 times. A later analysis grouped co-occurring TCRs with DBSCAN, adding TCRdist sequence similarity when clustering within HLA-allele-positive subsets. Repertoires with fewer than 30,000 or more than 120,000 public chains were left out of co-occurrence clustering, as were a handful of repertoires with anomalous nucleotide sharing. As stored in TCRdb, this immuneACCESS dataset retains in-frame rearrangements with V and J assigned. A fraction of the clones does not appear; measured against another copy, unresolved V genes explain less than half of the discrepancy, and the remainder lacks a known reason. V and J calls and clone size come straight from that table; D and trimming were deduced from the DNA. The sample has roughly 110,000 clones on record, 82% of them singletons. Jointly, the top ten make up 2% to 3% of the sample.

The cohort consisted of 650 to 700 healthy bone marrow donors. Cohort members were all nominally healthy when sampled, although unrecorded immune exposures were likely present. The donor was CMV seropositive and belonged to the group of 250 to 300 seropositive cohort members. A peripheral blood sample was provided by each donor, and peripheral blood mononuclear cells were used for TCR beta sequencing. The Qiagen DNeasy Blood Extraction Kit was used to extract genomic DNA from the blood cell samples. The sample belongs to a study of cytomegalovirus exposure and HLA in healthy donors (dated by TCRdb to between 2016 and 2019). Broadly, across the study: An earlier analysis of around 600 of the donors reported about 290 Gb of sequence data and 117 million unique TCR beta sequences from roughly 180 million T cells. An early release covering some 640 HLA-typed donors comprised about 290 gigabases of sequencing data and tens of millions of unique TCR sequences. Of the roughly 400 genotyped donors, approximately 83% fell in the genetic ancestry cluster associated with self-reported Caucasian donors. The aim of the study was to test whether cataloging public T cell receptors could identify signatures of past pathogen exposure. Using immunosequencing, the study profiled T cell repertoires from around 680 subjects and related those repertoires to cytomegalovirus serostatus. In addition to the first cohort of roughly 670 subjects, a separate validation cohort of approximately 120 different subjects was used. High-throughput TCR immunosequencing, statistical association of individual TCRs with disease status, and machine learning were combined to predict cytomegalovirus infection status. A later analysis re-analyzed previously published TCR beta repertoires from approximately 670 donors and added high-resolution HLA genotyping to study TCR occurrence patterns. In the later analysis, no new phenotypic data were used to find candidate immune exposures; instead, reliance was placed on TCR beta sequences and their occurrence across donors. An earlier analysis of about 600 of the donors used high-throughput TCR beta sequencing to judge whether each TCR beta V gene segment behaved as functional or pseudogenic. Donor age, sex, ethnicity and CMV serostatus were compiled together with the repertoire data. A later genetic analysis used genome-wide SNP genotypes for about three fifths of the roughly 700 donors, treating that subset as a discovery cohort. Every discovery cohort repertoire had been produced on one sequencing platform. Both class I and class II loci were covered by HLA typing, at four-digit resolution. Typing coverage differed by locus: A, B, C, DRB1 and DQB1 were typed in about 629-640 donors, DQA1 in 500 to 550, DPA1 in some 600, and DPB1 in around 490. Because of strong linkage in the cohort, four to six DR-DQ haplotypes were treated as single units for association and clustering. Among around 400 genotyped donors of the cohort, an average of roughly 240,000 unique TCR beta nucleotide sequences were sequenced per donor, roughly a sixth of them non-productive.

Findings and caveats that apply to the study as a whole: In a later analysis, HLA-associated TCR beta chains were found to be more clonally expanded and to have lower generation probabilities than equally common non-associated chains. In the study, some 160 TCR beta chains were listed as associated with cytomegalovirus. A cluster of highly shared sequence variants was judged likely to be a technical artifact of the sequencing pipeline. The classifier was reported to diagnose cytomegalovirus status with high specificity and sensitivity in both the original cohort and the validation cohort. A later analysis reported that several top co-occurrence clusters appeared linked to parvovirus B19, influenza, CMV and Epstein-Barr virus. For the cohort, immune exposure information was limited to CMV serostatus. A few of the identified cytomegalovirus-associated TCR beta chains were confirmed in vitro to be specific for cytomegalovirus antigens. In a later analysis, TCR association rates were found to vary across HLA loci, with the most associated TCRs seen for DRB1 alleles and the fewest for HLA-C alleles. Assigning TCR associations to individual alleles was difficult when HLA alleles, especially DR and DQ, strongly co-occurred. Only TCR beta chains were sequenced in this cohort, and the absence of alpha or paired-chain data limited detectable features. Compared with the 666-donor mean, donors in an Asian-associated ancestry cluster had fewer N-insertions in productive TCRs, according to a later genetic analysis. According to the authors, the approach could potentially be generalized to other disease states and immunological phenotypes. Because HLA typing was unavailable for some donors at each locus, only the typed subset was used in association tests. A later analysis associated about 17,000 TCR beta sequences with specific HLA alleles at a false discovery rate of 0.05. Broadly in line with IMGT annotations, most TCR beta V segments showed up in productive rearrangements about 87% or about 30% of the time in an earlier analysis of 587 of the donors. Presence/absence analyses assumed roughly uniform sequencing depth across donors, an assumption that may not hold. A later analysis found that most CMV-associated TCR beta chains appeared HLA-restricted, with HLA associations seemingly driven largely by CMV exposure. Because counts were too low, 15 or so rarely observed V segments, including chromosome 9 orphons, were excluded from the earlier analysis of 587 of the donors. A further reported finding was that TCR beta sequences accurately predicted the HLA-A and HLA-B alleles for most subjects in the first cohort. Linkage disequilibrium might explain the correlated functional status among segregating V segments, but an unknown experimental factor could not be excluded. Most TCR sequences were seen in very few donors, while some public TCRs were found in many individuals. In a later genetic analysis, a missense DCLRE1C variant was associated with V-gene and J-gene trimming of TCR beta chains, and the association was replicated in an independent cohort.

Sequencing was performed on PBMCs. The TCR comes from a man aged 25-45 years in good health and CMV-seropositive.

CDR3 protein: CASSFPGLAVGYEQYF. The sequence in DNA is TGTGCCAGCAGCTTCCCGGGACTAGCGGTGGGATACGAGCAGTACTTC. The chain is assembled from TRBV11-2 and TRBJ2-7, and 11 junction bases match TRBD2. V trim: 3 bases; J trim: 4 bases; unmatched bases: 8. The germline V gene specifies SGHAT as CDR1 and FQNNGV as CDR2. The CDR3 sequence holds 16 residues, the cysteine and phenylalanine included. Only the CDR3 DNA is retained, 48 bases long and in frame from the first base.